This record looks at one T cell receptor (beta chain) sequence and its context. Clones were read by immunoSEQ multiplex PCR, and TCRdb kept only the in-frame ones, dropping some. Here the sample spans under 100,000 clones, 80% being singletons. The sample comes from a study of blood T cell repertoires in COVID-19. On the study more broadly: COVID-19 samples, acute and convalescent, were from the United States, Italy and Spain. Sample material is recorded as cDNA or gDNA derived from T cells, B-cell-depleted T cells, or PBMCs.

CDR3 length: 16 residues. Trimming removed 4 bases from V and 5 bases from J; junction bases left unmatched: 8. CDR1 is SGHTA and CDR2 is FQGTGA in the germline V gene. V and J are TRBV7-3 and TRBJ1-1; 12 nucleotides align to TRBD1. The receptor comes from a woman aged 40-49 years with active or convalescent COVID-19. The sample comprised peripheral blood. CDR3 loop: CASSSGTGGFNTEAFF. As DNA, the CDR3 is TGTGCCAGCAGCTCCGGGACAGGGGGCTTTAATACTGAAGCTTTCTTT. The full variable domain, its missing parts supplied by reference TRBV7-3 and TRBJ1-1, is GAGVSQTPSNKVTEKGKYVELRCDPISGHTALYWYRQSLGQGPEFLIYFQGTGAADDSGLPNDRFFAVRPEGSVSTLKIQRTERGDSAVYLCASSSGTGGFNTEAFFGQGTRLTVV.